This T cell receptor beta chain was obtained from a study of blood T cell repertoires in COVID-19. Individuals aged about 18 to 100 years were recruited from around 22 US areas. Profiled with immunoSEQ multiplex PCR; TCRdb holds only in-frame clones, not every one. The sample yields approximately 150,000 clones, 84% seen once. Germline V gene data show CDR1 as MNHEY and CDR2 as SMNVEV (reference sequence). The CDR3 has 14 residues. V lost 5 bases and J lost 4; bases outside the gene matches: 7. The sequencing input was PBMCs or T cells enriched from blood (not recorded which). This chain links TRBV27 with TRBJ2-7; 8 positions agree with TRBD1. The sequence came from a man in his forties or fifties in a cohort exposed to, infected with or recovered from COVID-19 (not recorded which). This CDR3 reads CASSPGQGRYEQYF. The CDR3 DNA reads as TGTGCCAGCAGTCCTGGACAGGGTAGGTACGAGCAGTACTTC.